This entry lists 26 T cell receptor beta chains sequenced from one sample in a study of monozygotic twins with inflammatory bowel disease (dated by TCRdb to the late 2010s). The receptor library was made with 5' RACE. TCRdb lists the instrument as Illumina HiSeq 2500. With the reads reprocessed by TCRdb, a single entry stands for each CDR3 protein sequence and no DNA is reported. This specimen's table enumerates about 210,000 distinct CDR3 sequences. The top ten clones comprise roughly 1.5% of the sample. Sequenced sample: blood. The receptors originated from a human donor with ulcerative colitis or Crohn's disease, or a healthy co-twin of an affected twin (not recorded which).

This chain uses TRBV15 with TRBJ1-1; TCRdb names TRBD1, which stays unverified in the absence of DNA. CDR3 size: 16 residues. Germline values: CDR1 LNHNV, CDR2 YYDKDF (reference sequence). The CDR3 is CATSRAGVALNTEAFF.

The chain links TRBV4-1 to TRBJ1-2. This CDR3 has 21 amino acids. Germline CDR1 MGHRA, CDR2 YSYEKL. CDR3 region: CASSQVGRPRINKRANYGYTF.

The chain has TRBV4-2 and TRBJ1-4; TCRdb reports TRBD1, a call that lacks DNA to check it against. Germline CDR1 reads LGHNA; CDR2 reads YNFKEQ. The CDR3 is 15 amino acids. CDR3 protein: CASTQSHSGDEKLFF.

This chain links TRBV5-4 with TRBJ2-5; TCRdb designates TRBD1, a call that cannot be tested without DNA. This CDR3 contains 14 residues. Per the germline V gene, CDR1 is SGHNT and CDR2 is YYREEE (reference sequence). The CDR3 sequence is CASSQPDRQETQYF.

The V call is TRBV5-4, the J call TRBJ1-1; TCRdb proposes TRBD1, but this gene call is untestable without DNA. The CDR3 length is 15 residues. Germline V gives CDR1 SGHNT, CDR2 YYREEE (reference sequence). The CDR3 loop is CASSLLGQGTTEAFF. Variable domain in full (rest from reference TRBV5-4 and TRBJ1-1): ETGVTQSPTHLIKTRGQQVTLRCSSQSGHNTVSWYQQALGQGPQFIFQYYREEENGRGNFPPRFSGLQFPNYSSELNVNALELDDSALYLCASSLLGQGTTEAFFGQGTRLTVV.

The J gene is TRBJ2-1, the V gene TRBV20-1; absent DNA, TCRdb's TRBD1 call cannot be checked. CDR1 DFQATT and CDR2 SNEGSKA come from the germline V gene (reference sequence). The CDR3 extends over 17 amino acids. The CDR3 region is CSARSTQGTSSYNEQFF.

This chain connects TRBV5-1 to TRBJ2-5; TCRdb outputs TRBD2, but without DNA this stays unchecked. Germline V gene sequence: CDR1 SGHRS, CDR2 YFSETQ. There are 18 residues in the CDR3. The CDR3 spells CASSSRAGLAGGMQTQYF.

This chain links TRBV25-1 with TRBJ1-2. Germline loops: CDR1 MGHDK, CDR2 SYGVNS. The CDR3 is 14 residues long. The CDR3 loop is CASSELGFFSGYTF.

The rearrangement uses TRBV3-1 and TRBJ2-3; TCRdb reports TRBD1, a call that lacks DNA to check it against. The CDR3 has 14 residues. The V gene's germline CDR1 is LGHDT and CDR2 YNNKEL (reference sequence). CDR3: CASSLRDPLDTQYF.

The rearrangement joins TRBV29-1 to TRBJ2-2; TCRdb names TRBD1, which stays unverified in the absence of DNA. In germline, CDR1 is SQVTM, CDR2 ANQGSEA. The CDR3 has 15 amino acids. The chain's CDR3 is CSVEEQGANTGELFF.

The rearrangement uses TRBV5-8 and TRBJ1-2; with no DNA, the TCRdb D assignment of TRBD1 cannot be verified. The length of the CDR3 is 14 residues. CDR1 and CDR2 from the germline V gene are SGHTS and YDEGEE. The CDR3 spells CASSLGQAFYGYTF.

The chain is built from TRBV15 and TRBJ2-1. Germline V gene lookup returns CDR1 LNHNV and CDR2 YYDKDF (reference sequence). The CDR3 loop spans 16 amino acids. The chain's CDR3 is CATSRDLPRAYNEQFF.

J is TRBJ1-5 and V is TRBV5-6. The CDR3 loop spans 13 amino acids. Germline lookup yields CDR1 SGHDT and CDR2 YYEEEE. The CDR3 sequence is CASSSGRDQPQHF.

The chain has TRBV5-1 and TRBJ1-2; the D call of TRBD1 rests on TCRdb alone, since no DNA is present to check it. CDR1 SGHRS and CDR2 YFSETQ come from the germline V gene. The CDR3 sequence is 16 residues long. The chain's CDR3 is CASSPNPQGRRYGYTF.

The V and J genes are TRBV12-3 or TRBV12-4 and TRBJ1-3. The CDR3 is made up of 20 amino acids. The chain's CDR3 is CASSFIRAWTAVKVWNTIYF.

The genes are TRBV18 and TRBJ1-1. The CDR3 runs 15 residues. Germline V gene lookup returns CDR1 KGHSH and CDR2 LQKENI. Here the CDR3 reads CASSQALPGNTEAFF.

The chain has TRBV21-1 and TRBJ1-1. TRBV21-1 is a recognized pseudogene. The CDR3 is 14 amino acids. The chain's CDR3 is CASSKAGEVTEAFF.

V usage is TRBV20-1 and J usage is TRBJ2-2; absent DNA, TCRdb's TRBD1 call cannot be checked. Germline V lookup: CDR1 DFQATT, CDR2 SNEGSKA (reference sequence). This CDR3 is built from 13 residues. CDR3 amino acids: CSSRSATTGELFF.

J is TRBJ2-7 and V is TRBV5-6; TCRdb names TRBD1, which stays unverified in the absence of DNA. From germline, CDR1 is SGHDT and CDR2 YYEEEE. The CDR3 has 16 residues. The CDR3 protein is CASSGWLPGTGGEQYF.

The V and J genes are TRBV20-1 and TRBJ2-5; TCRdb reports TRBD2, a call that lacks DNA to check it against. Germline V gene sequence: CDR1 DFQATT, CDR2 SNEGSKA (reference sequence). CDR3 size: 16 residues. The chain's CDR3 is CSAREKSGGGMLTQYF.

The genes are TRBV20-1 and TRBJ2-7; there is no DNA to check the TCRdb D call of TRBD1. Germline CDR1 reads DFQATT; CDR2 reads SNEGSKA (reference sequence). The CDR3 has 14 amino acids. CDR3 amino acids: CSARDQGVTYEQYF.

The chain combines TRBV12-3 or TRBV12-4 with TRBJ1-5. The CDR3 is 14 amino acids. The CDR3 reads CASSFFENGQPQHF.

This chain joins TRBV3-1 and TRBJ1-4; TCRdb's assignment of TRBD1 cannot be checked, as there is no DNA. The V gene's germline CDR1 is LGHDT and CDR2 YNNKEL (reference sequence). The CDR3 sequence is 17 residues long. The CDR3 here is CASSQDFPGIRNEKLFF. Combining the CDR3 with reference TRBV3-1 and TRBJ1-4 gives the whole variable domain DTAVSQTPKYLVTQMGNDKSIKCEQNLGHDTMYWYKQDSKKFLKIMFSYNNKELIINETVPNRFSPKSPDKAHLNLHINSLELGDSAVYFCASSQDFPGIRNEKLFFGSGTQLSVL.

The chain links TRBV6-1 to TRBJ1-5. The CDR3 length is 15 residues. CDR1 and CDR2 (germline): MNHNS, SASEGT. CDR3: CASSEVPSRNQPQHF.

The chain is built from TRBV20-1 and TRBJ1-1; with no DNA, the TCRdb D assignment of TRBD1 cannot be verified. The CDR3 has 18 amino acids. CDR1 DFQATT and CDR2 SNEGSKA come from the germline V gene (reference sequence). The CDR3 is CSAVDRGLYLYGNTEAFF.

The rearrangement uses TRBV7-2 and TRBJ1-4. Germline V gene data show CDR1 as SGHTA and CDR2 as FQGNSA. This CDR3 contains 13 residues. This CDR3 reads CASSSAYREKLFF.